Presented here are 15 T cell receptor beta chains from one specimen sequenced in a study of control samples from healthy donors and cancer patients. Measured with immunoSEQ multiplex PCR; TCRdb has only the in-frame clones, and not every one. Of over 110,000 clones listed, approximately 91% are singletons. Sequenced material: blood. Source of these receptors: a woman aged 25 to 39 in good health.

The chain combines TRBV30 with TRBJ1-4; 10 bases map to TRBD1. In germline, CDR1 is GTSNPN, CDR2 SVGIG (reference sequence). The trim removed 2 bases at V and 15 bases at J, leaving 3 bases unmatched. The CDR3 sequence is 11 residues long. CDR3 in amino acids: CAWSSGTGVFF. The CDR3 DNA sequence: TGTGCCTGGAGTTCCGGGACAGGGGTGTTTTTT.

The chain carries TRBV4-1 and TRBJ1-5; D is ambiguous. The CDR3 loop spans 15 amino acids. V lost 0 bases to trimming and J lost 3 bases, with 9 bases between them. The germline V gene has CDR1 MGHRA and CDR2 YSYEKL. The CDR3 spells CASSQDTQSNQPQHF. The CDR3 DNA reads as TGCGCCAGCAGCCAAGATACGCAGTCCAATCAGCCCCAGCATTTT.

The J gene is TRBJ2-1, the V gene TRBV3-1 (or the pseudogene TRBV3-2); D may correspond to TRBD1 or TRBD2 (5 bases each). V lost 6 bases and J lost 2, with 11 bases in between. Looked up from germline, CDR1 is LGHDT and CDR2 is YNNKEL (reference sequence). This CDR3 is 14 amino acids long. The CDR3 nucleotides are TGTGCCAGCAGTCCGCCGGGACCCTACAATGAGCAGTTCTTC. Residues: CASSPPGPYNEQFF.

V gene TRBV7-8 combines with J gene TRBJ2-7; D may be TRBD1 (6 bases). Deletions cut 6 bases from V and 6 bases from J, with 15 bases between. CDR1 is SGHVS, CDR2 FQNEAQ, per germline. This CDR3 has 13 residues. CDR3 nucleotides: TGTGCCAGCAGTTCCCCCCAGGGGATCGAGCAGTACTTC. Translating it yields CASSSPQGIEQYF.

The chain recombines TRBV19 with TRBJ1-1, with D hard to call. V shed 8 bases and J shed 0 bases, with 13 bases lying between them. The CDR3 extends over 14 amino acids. In germline, CDR1 is LNHDA, CDR2 SQIVND (reference sequence). CDR3 sequence reads: CASGLGLMNTEAFF. CDR3 bases: TGTGCCAGTGGGTTGGGCCTTATGAACACTGAAGCTTTCTTT. Together with reference TRBV19 and TRBJ1-1, the CDR3 gives the full variable domain: DGGITQSPKYLFRKEGQNVTLSCEQNLNHDAMYWYRQDPGQGLRLIYYSQIVNDFQKGDIAEGYSVSREKKESFPLTVTSAQKNPTAFYLCASGLGLMNTEAFFGQGTRLTVV.

The chain joins TRBV19 to TRBJ1-4, with 8 bases lining up with TRBD1. The CDR3 loop spans 15 amino acids. CDR1 is LNHDA, CDR2 SQIVND, per germline (reference sequence). V dropped 4 bases and J dropped 3; count of bases not matched to a gene: 4. The CDR3 region is CASSTLRGPNEKLFF. The CDR3 DNA follows: TGTGCCAGTAGTACCCTCAGGGGGCCTAATGAAAAACTGTTTTTT.

This clone showed up just once. The J gene is TRBJ2-2, the V gene TRBV27, with 9 bases lining up with TRBD1. This CDR3 region has 15 residues. Per the germline V gene, CDR1 is MNHEY and CDR2 is SMNVEV (reference sequence). Trimming took 3 bases from V and 1 from J; bases not matched to a gene: 0. The CDR3 is CASSLDRGNTGELFF. In nucleotides, the CDR3 is TGTGCCAGCAGTTTGGACAGGGGGAACACCGGGGAGCTGTTTTTT.

V and J are TRBV29-1 and TRBJ1-2, with D uncertain. Trimming took off 1 base at V and 8 bases at J, with 11 bases between the two ends. CDR3 length: 12 residues. Per the germline V gene, CDR1 is SQVTM and CDR2 is ANQGSEA. The CDR3 sequence: CSVEGWIDGYTF. The CDR3, as DNA: TGCAGCGTTGAAGGTTGGATCGACGGCTACACCTTC.

The chain joins TRBV6-1 to TRBJ1-1; D gene unclear. In germline, CDR1 is MNHNS, CDR2 SASEGT. The CDR3 loop spans 15 amino acids. Trimming shortened V by 1 base and J by 0 bases, and 9 bases separated the two germline ends. The CDR3 DNA sequence: TGTGCCAGCAGTGAAGGACTGACCCTGAACACTGAAGCTTTCTTT. Its protein is CASSEGLTLNTEAFF.

V and J are TRBV7-3 and TRBJ1-1; no firm D call. Trimming removed 0 bases from V and 2 bases from J, with 7 bases in between. The CDR3 sequence is 14 residues long. CDR1 is SGHTA and CDR2 is FQGTGA in the germline V gene. CDR3 sequence: CASSLTGFNTEAFF. The CDR3, as DNA: TGTGCCAGCAGCTTAACAGGGTTTAACACTGAAGCTTTCTTT.

This rearrangement joins TRBV10-2 to TRBJ2-5; either TRBD1 or TRBD2 may supply D (5 bases each). Germline loops: CDR1 WSHSY, CDR2 SAAADI. This CDR3 comprises 13 residues. Trimming cost V 7 bases and J 5 bases, with 14 bases left between them. The CDR3 DNA is TGCGCCAGCAATCCGGGACCCACGGAGACCCAGTACTTC. Amino acids: CASNPGPTETQYF.

This chain links TRBV11-3 with TRBJ2-7; 7 nucleotides line up with TRBD2. The CDR3 consists of 12 residues. CDR1 is SGHNT and CDR2 is YENEEA in the germline V gene. V lost 5 bases to trimming and J lost 9 bases; unmatched junction nucleotides: 7. Written as DNA, the CDR3 is TGTGCCAGCAGCCTCCGGGGAGGGGTGCAGTACTTC. It translates to CASSLRGGVQYF.

This chain connects TRBV28 to TRBJ1-6; D uncertain. Trimming took 3 bases from V and 3 from J, leaving 12 bases between them. The CDR3 totals 16 residues. Looked up from germline, CDR1 is MDHEN and CDR2 is SYDVKM. CDR3 sequence (DNA): TGTGCCAGCAGTTTGAGTGGGCAGATCTATAATTCACCCCTCCACTTT. Its protein is CASSLSGQIYNSPLHF.

The chain is built from TRBV7-9 and TRBJ2-1; TRBD1 matches 9 bases. Trimming cost V 6 bases and J 9 bases; bases outside gene matches: 6. The CDR3 contains 13 residues. CDR1 is SEHNR and CDR2 is FQNEAQ in the germline V gene (reference sequence). CDR3 sequence (DNA): TGTGCCAGCAGGTGGACAGGGGAACGTGAGCAGTTCTTC. It yields the protein CASRWTGEREQFF. The full variable domain, with the rest looked up from reference TRBV7-9 and TRBJ2-1, is DTGVSQNPRHKITKRGQNVTFRCDPISEHNRLYWYRQTLGQGPEFLTYFQNEAQLEKSRLLSDRFSAERPKGSFSTLEIQRTEQGDSAMYLCASRWTGEREQFFGPGTRLTVL.

V is TRBV10-3 and J is TRBJ2-7, with D perhaps TRBD1 or TRBD2 (5 bases each). The CDR3 is made up of 15 amino acids. The V end lost 3 bases, the J end lost 6 bases, and 18 bases lay between the germline ends. Germline V lookup: CDR1 ENHRY, CDR2 SYGVKD. CDR3: CAISENRRVTLEQYF. CDR3 in DNA: TGTGCCATCAGTGAAAACAGGCGGGTTACTCTCGAGCAGTACTTC.